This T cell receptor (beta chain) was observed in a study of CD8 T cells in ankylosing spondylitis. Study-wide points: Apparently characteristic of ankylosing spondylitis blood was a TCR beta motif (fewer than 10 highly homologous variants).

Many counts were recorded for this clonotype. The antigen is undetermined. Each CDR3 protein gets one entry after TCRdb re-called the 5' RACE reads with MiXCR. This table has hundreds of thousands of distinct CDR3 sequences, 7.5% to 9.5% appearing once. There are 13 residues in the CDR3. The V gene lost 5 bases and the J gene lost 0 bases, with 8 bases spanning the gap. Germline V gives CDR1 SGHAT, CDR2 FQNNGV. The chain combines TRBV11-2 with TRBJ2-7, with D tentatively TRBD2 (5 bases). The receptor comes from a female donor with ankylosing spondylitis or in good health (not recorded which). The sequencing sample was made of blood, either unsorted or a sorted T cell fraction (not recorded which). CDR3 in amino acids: CASSPDFSYEQYF. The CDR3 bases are TGTGCCAGCAGCCCGGACTTCTCCTACGAGCAGTACTTC. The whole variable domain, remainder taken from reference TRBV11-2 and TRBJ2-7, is EAGVAQSPRYKIIEKRQSVAFWCNPISGHATLYWYQQILGQGPKLLIQFQNNGVVDDSQLPKDRFSAERLKGVDSTLKIQPAKLEDSAVYLCASSPDFSYEQYFGPGTRLTVT.